Listed below are T cell receptor beta chains from one sample, sequenced in a study of T cell repertoires in cytomegalovirus infection. TCRdb processed the reads anew with MiXCR; each CDR3 protein has one entry. The table shows about 770,000 distinct CDR3 sequences, with roughly 28% occurring only once. Their target antigens are unknown. The sequencing used cultured CD8+ T cells from PBMCs, collected from culture after CMV antigen stimulation. Receptor source: a human donor in good health (CMV status not recorded). Some clones in this sample may be carry-over from other donors' samples. The CDR3 runs from the conserved cysteine through the conserved F or W. A D gene is named only where the DNA matches it firmly. Clone size, where shown, is once, few, many, or a class for clones that have expanded.

>-|-|TRBV14|TRBJ2-1
CASSQDLSGEQFF
TGTGCCAGCAGCCAAGATCTCAGCGGGGAGCAGTTCTTC
>-|-|TRBV4-1|TRBJ2-1
CASSQATMGSSDEQFF
TGCGCCAGCAGCCAAGCCACCATGGGGTCGAGCGATGAGCAGTTCTTC
>-|many|TRBV7-2|TRBJ2-7
CASSLAGTPDYEQYF
TGTGCCAGCAGCTTAGCCGGGACGCCGGACTACGAGCAGTACTTC
>-|few|TRBV20-1|TRBJ1-2
CSASTGTFLGYTF
TGCAGTGCTAGTACCGGGACTTTCCTTGGCTACACCTTC
>TRBD1|few|TRBV12-3/TRBV12-4|TRBJ1-1
CASSFIPPRTGDSEAFF
TGTGCCAGCAGTTTCATCCCGCCGAGGACAGGGGATTCTGAAGCTTTCTTT
>-|-|TRBV28|TRBJ2-5
CASSGGVGQETQYF
TGTGCCAGCAGTGGTGGCGTTGGTCAAGAGACCCAGTACTTC
>-|-|TRBV6-5|TRBJ1-3
CASSYSREGVSGNTIYF
TGTGCCAGCAGTTACTCTAGGGAGGGAGTTTCTGGAAACACCATATATTTT
>TRBD1|many|TRBV28|TRBJ1-5
CASRPGTGLNQPQHF
TGTGCCAGCAGGCCAGGGACAGGCCTCAATCAGCCCCAGCATTTT
>-|few|TRBV27|TRBJ1-5
CASSPGPGGIQPQHF
TGTGCCAGCAGTCCCGGGCCGGGAGGGATTCAGCCCCAGCATTTT
>-|few|TRBV25-1|TRBJ2-1
CASSEFRDNEQFF
TGTGCCAGCAGTGAATTTCGGGACAATGAGCAGTTCTTC
>-|few|TRBV7-6|TRBJ1-6
CASSPLSRQRSSYNSPLHF
TGTGCCAGCAGCCCTTTATCGAGACAGAGGAGCTCCTATAATTCACCCCTCCACTTT
>-|-|TRBV7-9|TRBJ2-3
CASSFPTSNSLGPDTQYF
TGTGCCAGCAGCTTTCCCACAAGTAATTCCCTAGGGCCAGATACGCAGTATTTT
>-|many|TRBV6-1|TRBJ1-1
CASIRYTEAFF
TGTGCCAGCATTCGGTACACTGAAGCTTTCTTT
>TRBD1|-|TRBV2|TRBJ1-1
CASRADRANTEAFF
TGTGCCAGCAGAGCGGACAGGGCGAACACTGAAGCTTTCTTT
>TRBD2|-|TRBV27|TRBJ2-3
CASSFGGGYSTDTQYF
TGTGCCAGCAGTTTCGGCGGGGGATATAGCACAGATACGCAGTATTTT
>-|-|TRBV28|TRBJ1-1
CASSLVRYEAFF
TGTGCCAGCAGTTTAGTCAGGTATGAAGCTTTCTTT
>-|many|TRBV7-6|TRBJ1-3
CASSPAEDTIYF
TGTGCCAGCAGCCCCGCGGAGGACACCATATATTTT
>-|few|TRBV7-9|TRBJ2-1
CASSLADFRVKQFF
TGTGCCAGCAGCTTGGCAGATTTCCGAGTAAAGCAGTTCTTC
>-|many|TRBV7-2|TRBJ2-3
CASSPFDLTTDTQYF
TGTGCCAGCAGCCCTTTCGATTTAACCACAGATACGCAGTATTTT
>-|-|TRBV2|TRBJ1-3
CATFIGGSGNTIYF
TGTGCCACCTTTATCGGGGGCTCTGGAAACACCATATATTTT
>-|-|TRBV28|TRBJ1-2
CASSPRQTLLGYTF
TGTGCCAGCAGTCCTCGACAAACTTTGCTTGGCTACACCTTC
>-|few|TRBV5-4|TRBJ2-5
CASSPPSAVRPQETQYF
TGTGCCAGCAGCCCCCCATCCGCGGTCCGCCCCCAAGAGACCCAGTACTTC
>-|-|TRBV12-3/TRBV12-4|TRBJ1-5
CASSLGRGWEPQHF
TGTGCCAGCAGTTTGGGTAGGGGTTGGGAGCCCCAGCATTTT
>-|once|TRBV12-3/TRBV12-4|TRBJ1-1
CASSPRSRRTEAFF
TGTGCCAGCAGTCCCCGGTCTAGGCGGACTGAAGCTTTCTTT
>TRBD1|-|TRBV7-6|TRBJ2-2
CASSSISLTGETGELFF
TGTGCCAGCAGCTCTATATCCCTAACAGGGGAAACCGGGGAGCTGTTTTTT
>TRBD1|-|TRBV29-1|TRBJ1-3
CSVEGVVDRETAGNTIYF
TGCAGCGTTGAAGGTGTTGTGGACAGGGAAACGGCTGGAAACACCATATATTTT
>-|many|TRBV7-6|TRBJ1-5
CASSFGRGGSSNQPQHF
TGTGCCAGCAGCTTCGGACGTGGGGGATCAAGCAATCAGCCCCAGCATTTT
>TRBD1|few|TRBV5-1|TRBJ1-2
CASSERTGEGYTF
TGCGCCAGCAGCGAAAGGACAGGGGAAGGCTACACCTTC